These 3 T cell receptor beta chains came from one sample sequenced in a study of T cell responses to AZD1222 COVID-19 vaccine. TCRdb's copy holds only in-frame clones and misses some; the assay was immunoSEQ multiplex PCR. The data contain 100,000 to 150,000 clones, about 90% of them singletons. The sequences come from peripheral blood, collected on day 0 of AZD1222 vaccination. The receptors derive from an adult in good health.

The rearrangement joins TRBV6-2 or TRBV6-3 to TRBJ1-2; a weak D match, TRBD1 (6 bases). Germline V gene lookup returns CDR1 MNHEY and CDR2 SVGEGT. This CDR3 has 17 residues. V was trimmed by 0 bases and J by 6 bases, leaving 20 bases between them. Here the CDR3 DNA reads TGTGCCAGCAGTTACTCGGAAACGGGGGGCGAAAGAGATGGCTACACCTTC. Translated, it gives CASSYSETGGERDGYTF.

The chain employs TRBV5-8 and TRBJ2-4; 9 bases align to TRBD1. The length of the CDR3 is 14 residues. Germline-derived CDR1 and CDR2 are SGHTS and YDEGEE. V lost 4 bases to trimming and J lost 8 bases; unmatched junction nucleotides: 7. The CDR3 nucleotides read TGTGCCAGCAGCCTAGGGACAGGGAAAGACATTCAGTACTTC. This codes for CASSLGTGKDIQYF.

V is TRBV28 and J is TRBJ2-7; no clear D. Germline V gene sequence: CDR1 MDHEN, CDR2 SYDVKM. V gave up 8 bases and J gave up 3 bases, with 20 bases separating them. This CDR3 is built from 15 residues. Here the CDR3 reads CASGDGSSLNYEQYF. The CDR3 DNA follows: TGTGCCAGCGGTGACGGGTCCTCCCTAAACTACGAGCAGTACTTC.